This T cell receptor beta chain was profiled in a study of OX40 agonist ivuxolimab in advanced cancers. Points from the study as a whole: The study did not work out the antigen specificity of the expanded peripheral T cells.

Using immunoSEQ multiplex PCR, the repertoire was profiled, and TCRdb retains in-frame clones only, with some absent. The table includes around 80,000 clones, around 84% detected once. A note on this clone: What it recognizes is unknown.

Germline lookup yields CDR1 LNHDA and CDR2 SQIVND (reference sequence). The CDR3 runs 14 residues. The ends were cut back, 5 bases at V and 11 bases at J, with 21 bases in the middle. The TCR sequence derives from an adult with an advanced solid tumor such as melanoma, head and neck, liver or kidney cancer. Sequencing was performed on CD4+ or CD8+ T cells sorted from blood, taken in a trial of the OX40 agonist ivuxolimab. The J gene is TRBJ1-1, the V gene TRBV19; possible D gene TRBD1, 6 bases. CDR3 in DNA: TGTGCCAGTAGTCCCCTAAGGGGGGACCTTGGGGCTTTCTTT. Amino acid sequence: CASSPLRGDLGAFF. The entire variable domain, with the rest obtained from reference TRBV19 and TRBJ1-1, is as follows: DGGITQSPKYLFRKEGQNVTLSCEQNLNHDAMYWYRQDPGQGLRLIYYSQIVNDFQKGDIAEGYSVSREKKESFPLTVTSAQKNPTAFYLCASSPLRGDLGAFFGQGTRLTVV.